The source of this T cell receptor (beta chain) is a study of early T cells in non-severe SARS-CoV-2 infection (dated by TCRdb to 2020 to 2022). About the full investigation: Because TCR sequencing relied on bulk RNA taken from unsorted whole blood, pairing of alpha and beta chains was not possible.

Set within a cohort of healthcare workers in London, UK, this nested case-control study involved weekly PCR testing of nasopharyngeal swabs along with blood sampling. Healthcare workers were recruited between 23 and 31 March 2020, during the week of the UK lockdown, and were followed weekly for up to roughly 15 weeks. The library was obtained by 5' RACE. The sample was run on a NextSeq 500. The TCR library protocol attached unique molecular identifiers to individual cDNA molecules to correct for sequencing error and PCR bias. Both TCR alpha and beta chains were sequenced, and tight co-correlation was observed between alpha and beta sequence abundances in each sample. Regarding the original processing steps: Decombinator V4 was used to perform V gene, J gene and CDR3 annotation of TCR sequences. TCRs were defined as expanded if a significant change between any two time points was detected under a Poisson model with p below 0.0001. TCR abundances were normalised to the total number of TCRs sequenced per sample and were expressed as counts per million. MAIT TCRs were defined by TRAV1-2 paired with TRAJ12, TRAJ20 or TRAJ33, and iNKT TCRs by TRAV10 paired with TRAJ18. VDJdb, accessed 1 November 2021, was searched for CMV, EBV and SARS-CoV-2 annotated TCRs, with TCRs annotated for multiple antigens excluded. The public reads were run again by TCRdb, first through fastp at Q25 and then through MiXCR, and only productive beta chains were kept. All rows with the same CDR3 protein become a single entry with the most common DNA and genes. The V and J calls here are based on TCRdb, not the publication. The sample data list about 84,000 distinct CDR3 sequences, and 9.5% to 13% of these were observed just once. Of the sample, approximately 2.5% falls within the top ten clones.

General conclusions and limits of the study: Matching against VDJdb was skewed toward anti-spike CD8 responses, likely underestimated virus-specific expansions, and missed private and CD4 specificities.

V and J are truncated by 1 base and 9 bases respectively, leaving an intervening sequence of 7 bases. CDR1 and CDR2 were assigned from the germline V gene as SNHLY and FYNNEI. There are 12 amino acids in the CDR3, from cysteine to phenylalanine inclusive. The CDR3 DNA has 36 bases and is translated from base 1. About this clonotype: Its antigen is not yet known. Per-nucleotide qualities are absent, and no much larger clonotype sits a single base away.

The receptor was derived from an adult who was a healthcare worker with PCR-confirmed SARS-CoV-2 infection or an uninfected control (not recorded which). Sequencing was done on a sample of whole blood. The chain links TRBV2 with TRBJ2-1; the D gene identity is not certain. In nucleotide form, the sequence is TGTGCCAGCAGTGAAGTAGGAAGTGAGCAGTTCTTC. The encoded protein is CASSEVGSEQFF.